Sequencing of this T cell receptor (beta chain) was carried out in a study of shared clonotypes between healthy human individuals. General study findings and limits: All-four-donor shared clonotypes had higher generation probabilities than non-shared clonotypes did. Sorted-subset sequencing, rarefaction showed, was incomplete despite large depth. Some naive CD4 clonotypes, roughly 4.5%, turned up in common across four donors.

About this clone itself: Its antigen is undetermined.

Naive CD8 cells, CD45RO-negative and positively selected for CCR7, excluded terminally differentiated effector memory CD45RA+ cells. Trimming took 3 bases from V and 4 from J; bases not matched to a gene: 14. The CDR3 is 17 residues long. Per the germline V gene, CDR1 is SGHKS and CDR2 is YYEKEE (reference sequence). Here immunoSEQ multiplex PCR was the method, and the copy in TCRdb shows in-frame clones only, minus some. The sample consists of nearly 600,000 clones, 95% to 96% of them appearing once. The chain joins TRBV5-5 to TRBJ2-5; TRBD1 agrees at 8 bases. The source material was naive CD8+ T cells sorted from blood. The clonotype originates from a woman aged 25 to 39 in good health. CDR3 region: CASSSFPQGASRETQYF. CDR3 nucleotides: TGTGCCAGCAGCTCCTTCCCGCAGGGGGCTAGTCGAGAGACCCAGTACTTC. Complete variable domain (other parts from reference TRBV5-5 and TRBJ2-5): DAGVTQSPTHLIKTRGQQVTLRCSPISGHKSVSWYQQVLGQGPQFIFQYYEKEERGRGNFPDRFSARQFPNYSSELNVNALLLGDSALYLCASSSFPQGASRETQYFGPGTRLLVL.